This T cell receptor beta chain was documented in a study of blood T cell repertoires in COVID-19. The ends were cut back, 5 bases at V and 4 bases at J, with 12 bases in the middle. This CDR3 has 14 residues. The germline CDR1 and CDR2 sequences are KGHSH and LQKENI. Using immunoSEQ multiplex PCR, the repertoire was profiled, and TCRdb retains in-frame clones only, with some absent. This table has around 360,000 clones, around 87% appearing once. The sample comprised PBMCs or T cells enriched from blood (not recorded which). The TCR sequence derives from a man between 35 and 55 years old in a cohort exposed to, infected with or recovered from COVID-19 (not recorded which). The rearrangement uses TRBV18 and TRBJ2-1; a possible D gene is TRBD1 (6 bases). Here the CDR3 reads CASSTYTGYNEQFF. The CDR3 nucleotides read TGTGCCAGCTCAACATATACAGGGTACAATGAGCAGTTCTTC.